This T cell receptor (beta chain) was identified in a study of cytomegalovirus exposure and HLA in healthy donors (dated by TCRdb to between 2016 and 2019). Background for the entire study: An earlier analysis of about 560 of the donors reported 250 to 300 Gb of sequence data and some 110 million unique TCR beta sequences obtained from about 170 million T cells. An earlier analysis of approximately 640 of the donors applied high-throughput TCR beta sequencing to assess whether each TCR beta V gene segment acted as functional or pseudogenic. A later analysis re-analyzed previously published TCR beta repertoires from 500 to 700 donors and added high-resolution HLA genotyping to study TCR occurrence patterns. Genome-wide SNP genotypes for about 55% of the roughly 670 donors were used in a later genetic analysis, which treated that subset as a discovery cohort. Donor age, sex, ethnicity and CMV serostatus were compiled together with the repertoire data. Among roughly 400 genotyped donors of the cohort, an average of about 240,000 unique TCR beta nucleotide sequences were sequenced per donor, roughly a sixth of them non-productive. Rather than using new phenotypic data, the later analysis identified candidate immune exposures from TCR beta sequences and from how often those sequences occurred across donors. All discovery cohort repertoires had been generated on a single sequencing platform. The number of typed donors differed by locus: roughly 629-640 for A, B, C, DRB1 and DQB1; approximately 520 for DQA1; approximately 600 for DPA1; and roughly 470 for DPB1. An early release covering roughly 640 HLA-typed donors comprised about 300 gigabases of sequencing data and tens of millions of unique TCR sequences. Using immunosequencing, the study profiled T cell repertoires from 640 or so subjects and related those repertoires to cytomegalovirus serostatus. High-throughput TCR immunosequencing, statistical association of individual TCRs with disease status, and machine learning were combined to predict cytomegalovirus infection status. Class I and class II HLA loci were covered by the typing at four-digit resolution. A separate validation cohort of more than 100 different subjects was used in addition to the roughly 620-subject first cohort. Among the roughly 400 genotyped donors, about 83% belonged to the genetic ancestry cluster associated with self-reported Caucasian donors. The study aimed to test whether signatures of past pathogen exposure could be identified by cataloging public T cell receptors. About 5 DR-DQ haplotypes were handled as single units for association and clustering, since linkage in the cohort was strong. Study-wide conclusions, independent of this receptor: Broadly in line with IMGT annotations, most TCR beta V segments showed up in productive rearrangements about 87% or about 30% of the time in an earlier analysis of several hundred of the donors. Compared with equally common non-associated chains, HLA-associated TCR beta chains in a later analysis were more clonally expanded and had lower generation probabilities. In vitro tests confirmed that a few of the cytomegalovirus-associated TCR beta chains recognize cytomegalovirus antigens. A later analysis found that most CMV-associated TCR beta chains appeared HLA-restricted, with HLA associations seemingly driven largely by CMV exposure. The authors suggested that the approach could potentially be extended to other disease states and immunological phenotypes. Sequencing depth was assumed to be roughly uniform across donors in the presence/absence analyses, though that assumption may not hold. Most TCR sequences were seen in very few donors, while some public TCRs were found in many individuals. A later analysis reported that several top co-occurrence clusters appeared linked to parvovirus B19, influenza, CMV and Epstein-Barr virus. The study listed 164 TCR beta chains as associated with cytomegalovirus. Because counts were too low, roughly 16 rarely observed V segments, including chromosome 9 orphons, were excluded from the earlier analysis of about 500 of the donors. At a false discovery rate of 0.05, a later analysis linked 15,000 to 20,000 TCR beta sequences to specific HLA alleles. In this cohort, only TCR beta chains were sequenced, and detectable features were limited by the absence of alpha or paired-chain data. A group of highly shared sequence variants was considered likely to be a technical artifact of the sequencing pipeline. The only immune exposure information available for the cohort was CMV serostatus. When HLA alleles, especially DR and DQ, strongly co-occurred, TCR associations were difficult to assign to individual alleles. Correlated functional status among segregating V segments might reflect linkage disequilibrium, but an unknown experimental factor could not be ruled out. A later analysis found that TCR association rates varied across HLA loci, with DRB1 alleles showing the most associated TCRs and HLA-C alleles the fewest. Some IMGT-functional V segments, including TRBV6-2 and TRBV6-3, could not be distinguished by the 87-base-pair reads and were therefore excluded. A further reported finding was that TCR beta sequences accurately predicted the HLA-A and HLA-B alleles for most subjects in the first cohort. A later genetic analysis associated a missense DCLRE1C variant with V-gene and J-gene trimming of TCR beta chains, and an independent cohort replicated the association. In a later genetic analysis, fewer N-insertions in productive TCRs were reported among donors in an Asian-associated ancestry cluster than the approximately 670-donor mean. Because some donors lacked HLA typing at each locus, the association tests relied only on the typed subset. Cytomegalovirus status was reported to be diagnosed by the classifier with high specificity and sensitivity in both the original and validation cohorts.

The cohort was made up of roughly 670 healthy bone marrow donors. At the time of sampling, all cohort members were nominally healthy, though unrecorded immune exposures were likely present. The donor tested CMV seropositive, placing the donor among the 289 seropositive members of the cohort. Every donor gave a peripheral blood sample, and the peripheral blood mononuclear cells from that sample were used for TCR beta sequencing. The Qiagen DNeasy Blood Extraction Kit was used to extract genomic DNA from the blood cell samples. The receptor library was made with the immunoSEQ multiplex PCR assay. The multiplex PCR relied on a mix of 60 forward primers for TCR Vbeta segments and 13 reverse primers for TCR Jbeta segments. Amplification of the CDR3 region of rearranged TCR beta genes was performed with a multiplex PCR assay on genomic DNA. Amplified TCR beta libraries were sequenced as 87-base-pair reads on the Illumina HiSeq System. As for how the authors treated the data: A later analysis counted around 72 million unique TCR beta chains across the 700 or so repertoires, and 9.5 million to 11 million of these chains were shared by at least two donors. Raw reads were error-corrected and collapsed into unique sequences with a nearest-neighbor algorithm that merged closely related sequences to remove PCR and sequencing errors. CDR3 sequences were aligned to IMGT reference sequences to assign V, D and J gene segments. For a sequence to be retained, at least a six-nucleotide match to both a V gene segment and a J gene segment was required. Rearrangements were classified as productive when the CDR3 lacked stop codons and remained in frame with V and J, and all other rearrangements were classified as non-productive. Following IMGT convention, CDR3 was defined as the stretch from the second conserved V-encoded cysteine up to the conserved J-encoded phenylalanine. Sequences without an unambiguous match to a single V gene segment were excluded from the earlier analysis of 450 to 750 of the donors. In an earlier analysis of more than 500 of the donors, a V segment was called functional when productive rearrangements were above 56.7%, and segregating when the standard deviation between donors exceeded 5%. A statistical classification framework was built for diagnosing cytomegalovirus status from the catalog of TCR beta chain sequences. V and J gene assignment, in a later analysis, came from comparing TCR nucleotide sequences with IMGT/GENE-DB human TR gene sequences. A later analysis assigned CDR3 sequences and most-parsimonious VDJ recombination scenarios with the TCRdist pipeline. A later analysis defined each TCR beta chain by its CDR3 amino acid sequence plus V-gene family, and excluded reads lacking a unique V-gene family. To address suspected cross-contamination and a sequencing artifact, a later analysis removed several hundred highly shared, low-generation-probability nucleotide sequences. A later analysis calculated a clonal expansion index for each public chain from normalized within-repertoire ranks of inferred template counts. In a later analysis, generation probabilities were computed with a VDJ recombination model fitted to out-of-frame rearrangements, and the resulting probabilities were checked against IGoR. A later analysis scored TCR-TCR, TCR-HLA and TCR-CMV co-occurrence with hypergeometric tests, applying a repertoire-size bias correction to TCR pairs. To estimate false discovery rates, a later analysis permuted the HLA or CMV assignments 20 times. In a later analysis, co-occurring TCRs were grouped using DBSCAN, with TCRdist sequence similarity added in when clustering inside HLA-allele-positive subsets. Repertoires with fewer than 30,000 or more than 120,000 public chains were left out of co-occurrence clustering, as were about 5 repertoires with anomalous nucleotide sharing. TCRdb mirrors the immuneACCESS table, restricted to in-frame sequences. Some clones are absent from its copies; in checked studies, under half trace to an unresolved V gene, and the reason for the others is unknown. From that table come the V and J calls and clone size; the DNA was used to work out D and trimming. Here the sample has 85,000 to 100,000 clones; around 74% occur a single time. The top ten clonotypes cover around 7.5% of the sample.

Points on this clone: The clone's antigen remains unknown. No much larger clonotype is one base removed from it; base qualities were not supplied.

From the cysteine up to the phenylalanine, the CDR3 has a length of 16 residues. This entry keeps only the CDR3 DNA: 48 bases, framed from base 1. V and J are trimmed by 2 bases and 4 bases, and the gene matches miss 9 bases of the junction. From a lookup of the germline V gene, CDR1 and CDR2 are SGHRS and YFSETQ. The sample taken for sequencing was PBMCs. The rearrangement joined TRBV5-1 to TRBJ2-3, and 8 junctional nucleotides match TRBD2. The clonotype originates from a middle-aged man in good health and CMV-seropositive. The nucleotide sequence reads as follows: TGCGCCAGCAGCTTCTTAGGAAGCGGGGGTTCAGATACGCAGTATTTT. Translated, it gives CASSFLGSGGSDTQYF.